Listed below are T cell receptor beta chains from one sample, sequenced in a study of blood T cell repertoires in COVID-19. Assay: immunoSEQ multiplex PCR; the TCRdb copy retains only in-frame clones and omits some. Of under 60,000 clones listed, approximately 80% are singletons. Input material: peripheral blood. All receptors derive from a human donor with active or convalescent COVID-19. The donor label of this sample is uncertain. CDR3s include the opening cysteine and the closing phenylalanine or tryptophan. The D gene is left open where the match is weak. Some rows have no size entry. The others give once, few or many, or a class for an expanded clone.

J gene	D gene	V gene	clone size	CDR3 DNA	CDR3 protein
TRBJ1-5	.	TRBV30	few	TGTGCCTGGAGTGTAGCAGCGGGCAATCAGCCCCAGCATTTT	CAWSVAAGNQPQHF
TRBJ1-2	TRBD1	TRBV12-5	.	TGTGCTAGTGGTTCCGCGACAGGGCACACGGGCTACACCTTC	CASGSATGHTGYTF
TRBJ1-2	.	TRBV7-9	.	TGTGCCAGCAGCTTAGGAGGGTATGGGGGCTACACCTTC	CASSLGGYGGYTF
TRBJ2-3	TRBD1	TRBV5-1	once	TGCGCCAGCAGCCATCCAAGGGACAGCCCCACAGATACGCAGTATTTT	CASSHPRDSPTDTQYF
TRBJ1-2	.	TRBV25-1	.	TGTGCCAGCAGTGAATCTGCCAGGGGAGCTTATGGCTACACCTTC	CASSESARGAYGYTF
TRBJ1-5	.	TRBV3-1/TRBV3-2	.	TGTGCCAGCAGCCAAGATCGGCAGGGTCAGCAGCCCCAGCATTTT	CASSQDRQGQQPQHF
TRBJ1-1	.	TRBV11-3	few	TGTGCCAGCAGCCCTGGACAGACCGGGAACACTGAAGCTTTCTTT	CASSPGQTGNTEAFF
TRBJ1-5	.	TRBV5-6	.	TGTGCCAGCAGTCGACTGGTTAGCAATCAGCCCCAGCATTTT	CASSRLVSNQPQHF
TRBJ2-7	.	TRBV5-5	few	TGTGCCAGCAGCTCGACAGGATCATACCGGTCCGAGCAGTACTTC	CASSSTGSYRSEQYF
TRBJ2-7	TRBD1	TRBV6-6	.	TGTGCCAGCAGTCGAGAAGGGACAGCAGGTGGGTACGAGCAGTACTTC	CASSREGTAGGYEQYF
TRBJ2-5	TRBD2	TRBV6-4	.	TGTGCCAGCAGAGCGGGAGGTTGGAAGACCCAGTACTTC	CASRAGGWKTQYF
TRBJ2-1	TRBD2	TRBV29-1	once	TGCAGCGCCAACGGACTAGCGGACGCGTTATACAATGAGCAGTTCTTC	CSANGLADALYNEQFF
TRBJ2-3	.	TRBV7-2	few	TGTGCCAGCAGCTCTGGTTGGGGGCTGACTAGCACAGATACGCAGTATTTT	CASSSGWGLTSTDTQYF
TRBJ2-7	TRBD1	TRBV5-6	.	TGTGCCAGCAGCTTTTTTACCGGGACAGGGGGGACCTACGAGCAGTACTTC	CASSFFTGTGGTYEQYF
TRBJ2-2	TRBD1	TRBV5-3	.	TGTGCCAGAAGCTTGGGGGACAGGGATTCCGGGGAGCTGTTTTTT	CARSLGDRDSGELFF
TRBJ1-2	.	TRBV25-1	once	TGTGCCAGCAGTGATCGGCAGGGGCACTATGGCTACACCTTC	CASSDRQGHYGYTF
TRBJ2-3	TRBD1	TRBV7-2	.	TGTGCCAGCAGCCTAGGGACAGGGGGCTTGTCAGATACGCAGTATTTT	CASSLGTGGLSDTQYF
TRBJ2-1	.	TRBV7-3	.	TGTGCCAGCAGCCGGTCCGAGACAGAGCAGTTCTTC	CASSRSETEQFF
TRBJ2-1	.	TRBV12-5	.	TGTGCTAGTGGTTTTCGCCAGGGCGACCACAATGAGCAGTTCTTC	CASGFRQGDHNEQFF
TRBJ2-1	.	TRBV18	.	TGTGCCAGCTCCCCCAAAGGAACTAGGCCCAATGAGCAGTTCTTC	CASSPKGTRPNEQFF
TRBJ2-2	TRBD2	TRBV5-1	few	TGCGCCAGCAGCAATCCTGCCATTAGTAGCGGGAGGGGGACCGGGGAGCTGTTTTTT	CASSNPAISSGRGTGELFF
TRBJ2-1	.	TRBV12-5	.	TGTGCTAGTGGCTTCAACTCAAATGAGCAGTTCTTC	CASGFNSNEQFF
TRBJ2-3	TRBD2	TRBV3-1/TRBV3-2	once	TGTGCCAGCACCTTTGGAGGAGGGAGGGCCGGAGATACGCAGTATTTT	CASTFGGGRAGDTQYF
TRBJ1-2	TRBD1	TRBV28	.	TGTGCCAGCAGTCCCGACAGGGCTTCTTACACCTTC	CASSPDRASYTF
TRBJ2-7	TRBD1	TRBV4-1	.	TGCGCCAGCAGCCCGGACAGGGGGCAATACGAGCAGTACTTC	CASSPDRGQYEQYF
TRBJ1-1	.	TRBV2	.	TGTGCCAGCAGACCCGGGAGGAACACTGAAGCTTTCTTT	CASRPGRNTEAFF
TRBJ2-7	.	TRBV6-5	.	TGTGCCAGCAGCCACGCAGGGGCGGGCTCCTACGAGCAGTACTTC	CASSHAGAGSYEQYF
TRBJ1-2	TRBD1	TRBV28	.	TGTGCCAGCCGACAGGGTGACTATGGCTACACCTTC	CASRQGDYGYTF
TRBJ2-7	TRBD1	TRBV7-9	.	TGTGCCAGCGCCTATGGGACAGGGAGCGCCTACGAGCAGTACTTC	CASAYGTGSAYEQYF
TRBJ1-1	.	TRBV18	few	TGTGCCAGCTCCCGGGGTAAGGGATCGGTGATCACTGAAGCTTTCTTT	CASSRGKGSVITEAFF
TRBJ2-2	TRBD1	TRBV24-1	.	TGTGCCACCAGGGGAACAGGGGGTCAAACCGGGGAGCTGTTTTTT	CATRGTGGQTGELFF
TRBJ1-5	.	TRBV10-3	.	TGTGCCATCAGGGCGGGGGAGGGTCAGCCCCAGCATTTT	CAIRAGEGQPQHF
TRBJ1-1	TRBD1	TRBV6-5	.	TGTGCCAGCAGGCAGGACAGGGGTAGAGATGAAGCTTTCTTT	CASRQDRGRDEAFF
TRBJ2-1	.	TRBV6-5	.	TGTGCCAGTACGCGTTTTACCCTCCTGAATGAGCAGTTCTTC	CASTRFTLLNEQFF
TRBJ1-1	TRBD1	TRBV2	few	TGTGCCAGCAGTCCCGAGGACAGGGGCCCTTTAAATGAGGCTTTCTTT	CASSPEDRGPLNEAFF
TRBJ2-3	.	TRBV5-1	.	TGCGCCAGCAGGCAGGGAGGAAGCACAGATACGCAGTATTTT	CASRQGGSTDTQYF
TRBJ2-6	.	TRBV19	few	TGTGCCAGTAGCGGCACAGGGCGCGTCTCGGGGGCCAACGTCCTGACTTTC	CASSGTGRVSGANVLTF
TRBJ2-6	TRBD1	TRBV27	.	TGTGCCAGCAGTCCGGGACAGGGAGGCGTTGGGGCCAACGTCCTGACTTTC	CASSPGQGGVGANVLTF
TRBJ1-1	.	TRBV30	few	TGTGCCTGGAGGGGCCTGGAGAACACTGAAGCTTTCTTT	CAWRGLENTEAFF
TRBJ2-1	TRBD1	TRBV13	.	TGTGCCAGCAGCCCGTCAACCGGGACAGGGAATTACAATGAGCAGTTCTTC	CASSPSTGTGNYNEQFF
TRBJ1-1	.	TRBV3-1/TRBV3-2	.	TGTGCCAGCAGCCAAGCGGGGGGCGCTTTCTTT	CASSQAGGAFF
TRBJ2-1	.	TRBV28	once	TGTGCCAGCAGTTTCCGGGACTTGTACAATGAGCAGTTCTTC	CASSFRDLYNEQFF
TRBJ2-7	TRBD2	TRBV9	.	TGTGCCAGCGGTTCGGCTAGCGGAGGCGAGCAGTACTTC	CASGSASGGEQYF
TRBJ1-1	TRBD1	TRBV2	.	TGTGCCAGCAGGTCAGAGACAGGGCAGTCTGAAGCTTTCTTT	CASRSETGQSEAFF
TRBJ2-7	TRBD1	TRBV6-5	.	TGTGCCAGCAGTTCACCCGCCGGGACAGGGAGCGAGCAGTACTTC	CASSSPAGTGSEQYF
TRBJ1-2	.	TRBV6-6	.	TGTGCCAGCAGTTACGCTCAGGGAGGGGCAGATGGCTACACCTTC	CASSYAQGGADGYTF
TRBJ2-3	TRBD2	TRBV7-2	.	TGTGCCAGCAGCCCCCACCCCCTCGGACTAGCGGGAGATACGCAGTATTTT	CASSPHPLGLAGDTQYF
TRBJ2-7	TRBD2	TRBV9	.	TGTGCCAGCAGCGCGAGGGAGGGTACCTACGAGCAGTACTTC	CASSAREGTYEQYF
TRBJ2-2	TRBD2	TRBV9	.	TGTGCCAGCAGCGTGGGACTAGCGGGAGAACTACCGGGCACCGGGGAGCTGTTTTTT	CASSVGLAGELPGTGELFF
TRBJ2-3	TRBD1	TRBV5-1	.	TGCGCCAGCAGCTTTGGACAGGGCGTCACAGATACGCAGTATTTT	CASSFGQGVTDTQYF
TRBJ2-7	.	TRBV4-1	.	TGCGCCAGCAGCCAAGATCGAGGCCGTGAGTCTTCCTACGAGCAGTACTTC	CASSQDRGRESSYEQYF
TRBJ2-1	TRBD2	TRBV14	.	TGTGCCAGCAGCCAAGGGGGAGGACTAGCTCGCGAGCAGTTCTTC	CASSQGGGLAREQFF
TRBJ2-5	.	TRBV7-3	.	TGTGCCAGCAGCTTAATAGGGGCCCAAGAGACCCAGTACTTC	CASSLIGAQETQYF
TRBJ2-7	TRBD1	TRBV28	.	TGTGCCAGCAGTGAGAAGGGACAGGGATACGAGCAGTACTTC	CASSEKGQGYEQYF
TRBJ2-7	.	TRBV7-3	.	TGTGCCAGCAGCTCAACAGGGAGTGGCGAGCAGTACTTC	CASSSTGSGEQYF